These T cell receptor beta chains were read from a single sample in a study of spatial heterogeneity in lung cancer. TCRdb re-derived calls from the 5' RACE reads in MiXCR, one entry per CDR3 protein. The table has 95,000 to 120,000 distinct CDR3 sequences, 9.5% to 14% seen once. The source material was PBMCs, sampled at follow-up. All receptors derive from a female donor with early-stage non-small cell lung cancer. CDR3s include the opening cysteine and the closing phenylalanine or tryptophan. A D gene is named only where the DNA matches it firmly. Clone size is stated in some rows and not others, as once, few, many or a class when expanded.

TRBJ2-1,TRBD2,.,TRBV7-9,CASSPTSGRIYNEQFF,TGTGCCAGCAGCCCGACTAGCGGGAGAATCTACAATGAGCAGTTCTTC
TRBJ2-5,TRBD2,.,TRBV2,CASSEPSGGQETQYF,TGTGCCAGCAGTGAGCCCAGCGGGGGCCAAGAGACCCAGTACTTC
TRBJ2-1,TRBD2,few,TRBV24-1,CATSDIGLAGNEQFF,TGTGCCACCAGTGATATTGGGCTAGCGGGCAATGAGCAGTTCTTC
TRBJ2-1,.,few,TRBV20-1,CSARGGGVYEQFF,TGCAGTGCTAGAGGGGGGGGCGTGTATGAGCAGTTCTTC
TRBJ2-4,.,few,TRBV7-2,CASSFKRDTNIQYF,TGTGCCAGCAGCTTCAAGCGGGACACAAACATTCAGTACTTC
TRBJ2-1,TRBD1,.,TRBV29-1,CSVPGGRDNEQFF,TGCAGCGTTCCAGGGGGCCGGGACAATGAGCAGTTCTTC
TRBJ2-3,TRBD2,few,TRBV6-2/TRBV6-3,CASSYLGRERTSGRLTDTQYF,TGTGCCAGCAGTTACTTGGGAAGGGAGCGGACTAGCGGCAGGCTCACAGATACGCAGTATTTT
TRBJ2-1,.,many,TRBV11-2,CASSPKGTGFFNEQFF,TGTGCCAGCAGCCCTAAGGGAACAGGGTTTTTTAATGAGCAGTTCTTC
TRBJ1-1,TRBD1,many,TRBV6-2/TRBV6-3,CASSKTPGQGTEAFF,TGTGCCAGCAGCAAAACTCCGGGACAGGGGACTGAAGCTTTCTTT
TRBJ1-1,.,few,TRBV4-3,CASSRHRSNTEAFF,TGCGCCAGCAGCCGCCACAGGAGTAACACTGAAGCTTTCTTT
TRBJ1-1,.,few,TRBV11-3,CASSLDRFGEVSTEAFF,TGTGCCAGCAGCTTAGATCGTTTCGGGGAGGTGTCGACTGAAGCTTTCTTT
TRBJ2-3,.,many,TRBV29-1,CSVEGVSGTDTQYF,TGCAGCGTTGAAGGGGTTTCGGGCACAGATACGCAGTATTTT
TRBJ1-5,TRBD1,.,TRBV7-9,CASSPDVGGFSNQPQHF,TGTGCCAGCAGCCCGGATGTAGGGGGCTTCAGCAATCAGCCCCAGCATTTT
TRBJ1-1,TRBD1,.,TRBV29-1,CSVSQGSTEAFF,TGCAGCGTTTCACAGGGGTCGACTGAAGCTTTCTTT
TRBJ1-2,TRBD1,.,TRBV28,CASSATGRENGYTF,TGTGCCAGCAGTGCGACAGGGAGGGAGAATGGCTACACCTTC
TRBJ2-1,.,many,TRBV7-2,CASSLPGHNEQFF,TGTGCCAGCAGCTTACCTGGACACAATGAGCAGTTCTTC
TRBJ2-2,.,.,TRBV5-1,CASSPGHTGELFF,TGCGCCAGCAGCCCGGGACACACCGGGGAGCTGTTTTTT
TRBJ2-5,.,.,TRBV27,CASSPFAPMGTQYF,TGTGCCAGCAGTCCCTTTGCACCGATGGGGACCCAGTACTTC
TRBJ2-3,TRBD2,few,TRBV19,CASKGGLASDTQYF,TGTGCCAGTAAGGGGGGACTAGCTTCGGATACGCAGTATTTT
TRBJ2-3,.,few,TRBV9,CASSVYVRATDTQYF,TGTGCCAGCAGCGTCTACGTTAGGGCCACAGATACGCAGTATTTT
TRBJ2-5,.,.,TRBV25-1,CASSEAWTTQYF,TGTGCCAGCAGTGAAGCCTGGACGACCCAGTACTTC
TRBJ2-2,.,.,TRBV7-2,CASSPDRTNTGELFF,TGTGCCAGCAGCCCCGACAGAACGAACACCGGGGAGCTGTTTTTT
TRBJ2-3,.,many,TRBV5-1,CASSLGIGTQYF,TGCGCCAGCAGCTTGGGGATTGGGACGCAGTATTTT
TRBJ1-6,.,many,TRBV21-1,CASSNEDRIYNSPLHF,TGTGCCAGCAGCAACGAGGACAGAATTTATAATTCACCCCTCCACTTT
TRBJ1-4,TRBD1,.,TRBV7-9,CASSPKDRGRINEKLFF,TGTGCCAGCAGCCCGAAGGACAGGGGGCGGATTAATGAAAAACTGTTTTTT
TRBJ1-6,.,.,TRBV19,CATTQEDNSPLHF,TGTGCCACCACCCAGGAGGATAATTCACCCCTCCACTTT
TRBJ1-6,.,few,TRBV20-1,CSARDLRGGGSPLHF,TGCAGTGCTAGAGATCTGAGGGGGGGCGGTTCACCCCTCCACTTT
TRBJ1-2,.,.,TRBV12-5,CASAEQGLDGYTF,TGTGCTAGTGCCGAGCAGGGGTTGGATGGCTACACCTTC
TRBJ2-2,.,.,TRBV2,CASNGRERTGELFF,TGTGCCAGCAACGGACGGGAGAGGACCGGGGAGCTGTTTTTT
TRBJ1-2,.,.,TRBV5-1,CASSLGQRENYGYTF,TGCGCCAGCAGCTTAGGACAGAGAGAGAACTATGGCTACACCTTC
TRBJ1-2,TRBD1,few,TRBV4-3,CASSQWGQGADYGYTF,TGCGCCAGCAGCCAATGGGGACAGGGTGCCGACTATGGCTACACCTTC
TRBJ2-3,.,once,TRBV20-1,CSARGGRSTDTQYF,TGCAGTGCCAGGGGCGGCCGTAGCACAGATACGCAGTATTTT
TRBJ2-1,.,many,TRBV4-1,CASSQVRGNEQFF,TGCGCCAGCAGCCAAGTTCGGGGTAATGAGCAGTTCTTC
TRBJ1-6,.,few,TRBV10-3,CAIGTKIYNSPLHF,TGTGCCATCGGAACAAAGATTTATAATTCACCCCTCCACTTT
TRBJ2-5,TRBD1,.,TRBV10-3,CAISRGYQETQYF,TGTGCCATCAGCAGGGGGTACCAAGAGACCCAGTACTTC
TRBJ1-4,.,few,TRBV20-1,CSASGRGEKLFF,TGCAGTGCCTCAGGGAGGGGTGAAAAACTGTTTTTT
TRBJ2-3,.,.,TRBV12-3/TRBV12-4,CASSQGGPTDTQYF,TGTGCCAGCAGTCAAGGAGGGCCCACAGATACGCAGTATTTT
TRBJ2-5,.,.,TRBV12-3/TRBV12-4,CASSLTQEQSQYF,TGTGCCAGCAGTTTGACACAGGAACAGTCCCAGTACTTC
TRBJ1-4,.,many,TRBV20-1,CSAREIRGGEKLFF,TGCAGTGCTAGAGAAATCAGGGGTGGTGAAAAACTGTTTTTT
TRBJ2-1,.,.,TRBV29-1,CSVPVRPSSYNEQFF,TGCAGCGTGCCCGTGCGCCCGAGCTCCTACAATGAGCAGTTCTTC
TRBJ2-3,.,.,TRBV7-3,CASSFRADTQYF,TGTGCCAGCAGCTTTCGAGCAGATACGCAGTATTTT
TRBJ2-4,TRBD2,many,TRBV4-3,CASSHSYESGRNIQYF,TGCGCCAGCAGCCATTCCTATGAGAGCGGGAGAAACATTCAGTACTTC
TRBJ1-4,TRBD1,many,TRBV2,CASSDVTGSGEKLFF,TGTGCCAGCAGTGACGTGACAGGGTCGGGAGAAAAACTGTTTTTT
TRBJ2-2,TRBD2,many,TRBV11-2,CASSPQLAGVSGELFF,TGTGCCAGCAGCCCCCAACTAGCGGGAGTTTCCGGGGAGCTGTTTTTT
TRBJ1-5,.,.,TRBV10-3,CAISESGPLSNQPQHF,TGTGCCATCAGTGAAAGCGGACCCCTGAGCAATCAGCCCCAGCATTTT
TRBJ2-1,TRBD2,.,TRBV5-1,CASSSLAGGIGNEQFF,TGCGCCAGCAGCTCCCTAGCGGGAGGGATTGGCAATGAGCAGTTCTTC
TRBJ2-7,TRBD2,.,TRBV28,CASSDRTSGLYEQYF,TGTGCCAGCAGTGATCGGACTAGCGGACTGTACGAGCAGTACTTC
TRBJ1-5,.,few,TRBV12-3/TRBV12-4,CASSLVVQPQHF,TGTGCCAGCAGTTTAGTGGTTCAGCCCCAGCATTTT
TRBJ2-5,TRBD2,.,TRBV28,CASSTSGSAQETQYF,TGTGCCAGCAGTACTAGCGGGAGTGCCCAAGAGACCCAGTACTTC
TRBJ1-1,.,few,TRBV4-2,CASSPAGAGNTEAFF,TGTGCCAGCAGCCCCGCCGGGGCCGGGAACACTGAAGCTTTCTTT
TRBJ2-5,TRBD2,many,TRBV28,CASRRTSGSLETQYF,TGTGCCAGCAGACGGACTAGCGGGAGTCTCGAGACCCAGTACTTC
TRBJ2-1,TRBD2,.,TRBV20-1,CSAPSGRAGSYNEQFF,TGCAGTGCGCCTAGCGGGAGGGCCGGCTCCTACAATGAGCAGTTCTTC
TRBJ2-5,.,few,TRBV24-1,CATSAAAQETQYF,TGTGCCACCAGTGCGGCTGCCCAAGAGACCCAGTACTTC
TRBJ1-2,.,few,TRBV3-1,CASSQDDHIPLGYTF,TGTGCCAGCAGCCAAGATGATCATATCCCCCTTGGCTACACCTTC